Detailed here is one T cell receptor (beta chain). In the authors' workflow: From reference gene primer amplification, estimates of nucleated cell counts were derived. Here immunoSEQ multiplex PCR was the method, and the copy in TCRdb shows in-frame clones only, minus some. Clonal size and the V and J genes are those of that table, whereas D and trimming came from the DNA. The table includes 35,000 to 40,000 clones, roughly 70% detected once. This sample is drawn from a study of blood T cell repertoires in COVID-19. About the study: Acute-phase and convalescent COVID-19 samples originated in the United States, Italy and Spain. The analysed material was cDNA or gDNA that came from T cells, B-cell-depleted T cells, or PBMCs.

The CDR3 consists of 14 residues. With V trimmed by 8 bases and J by 1 base, 3 bases remained unmatched. Germline CDR1 SGHTA, CDR2 FQGNSA. Sequencing was carried out using peripheral blood. The TCR comes from a man in his 70s with COVID-19, enrolled during active disease. V usage is TRBV7-2 and J usage is TRBJ2-1; 9 bases are a match to TRBD1. The CDR3 bases are TGTGCCAGCGGTGGACAGGGGTCCTACAATGAGCAGTTCTTC. Protein: CASGGQGSYNEQFF.